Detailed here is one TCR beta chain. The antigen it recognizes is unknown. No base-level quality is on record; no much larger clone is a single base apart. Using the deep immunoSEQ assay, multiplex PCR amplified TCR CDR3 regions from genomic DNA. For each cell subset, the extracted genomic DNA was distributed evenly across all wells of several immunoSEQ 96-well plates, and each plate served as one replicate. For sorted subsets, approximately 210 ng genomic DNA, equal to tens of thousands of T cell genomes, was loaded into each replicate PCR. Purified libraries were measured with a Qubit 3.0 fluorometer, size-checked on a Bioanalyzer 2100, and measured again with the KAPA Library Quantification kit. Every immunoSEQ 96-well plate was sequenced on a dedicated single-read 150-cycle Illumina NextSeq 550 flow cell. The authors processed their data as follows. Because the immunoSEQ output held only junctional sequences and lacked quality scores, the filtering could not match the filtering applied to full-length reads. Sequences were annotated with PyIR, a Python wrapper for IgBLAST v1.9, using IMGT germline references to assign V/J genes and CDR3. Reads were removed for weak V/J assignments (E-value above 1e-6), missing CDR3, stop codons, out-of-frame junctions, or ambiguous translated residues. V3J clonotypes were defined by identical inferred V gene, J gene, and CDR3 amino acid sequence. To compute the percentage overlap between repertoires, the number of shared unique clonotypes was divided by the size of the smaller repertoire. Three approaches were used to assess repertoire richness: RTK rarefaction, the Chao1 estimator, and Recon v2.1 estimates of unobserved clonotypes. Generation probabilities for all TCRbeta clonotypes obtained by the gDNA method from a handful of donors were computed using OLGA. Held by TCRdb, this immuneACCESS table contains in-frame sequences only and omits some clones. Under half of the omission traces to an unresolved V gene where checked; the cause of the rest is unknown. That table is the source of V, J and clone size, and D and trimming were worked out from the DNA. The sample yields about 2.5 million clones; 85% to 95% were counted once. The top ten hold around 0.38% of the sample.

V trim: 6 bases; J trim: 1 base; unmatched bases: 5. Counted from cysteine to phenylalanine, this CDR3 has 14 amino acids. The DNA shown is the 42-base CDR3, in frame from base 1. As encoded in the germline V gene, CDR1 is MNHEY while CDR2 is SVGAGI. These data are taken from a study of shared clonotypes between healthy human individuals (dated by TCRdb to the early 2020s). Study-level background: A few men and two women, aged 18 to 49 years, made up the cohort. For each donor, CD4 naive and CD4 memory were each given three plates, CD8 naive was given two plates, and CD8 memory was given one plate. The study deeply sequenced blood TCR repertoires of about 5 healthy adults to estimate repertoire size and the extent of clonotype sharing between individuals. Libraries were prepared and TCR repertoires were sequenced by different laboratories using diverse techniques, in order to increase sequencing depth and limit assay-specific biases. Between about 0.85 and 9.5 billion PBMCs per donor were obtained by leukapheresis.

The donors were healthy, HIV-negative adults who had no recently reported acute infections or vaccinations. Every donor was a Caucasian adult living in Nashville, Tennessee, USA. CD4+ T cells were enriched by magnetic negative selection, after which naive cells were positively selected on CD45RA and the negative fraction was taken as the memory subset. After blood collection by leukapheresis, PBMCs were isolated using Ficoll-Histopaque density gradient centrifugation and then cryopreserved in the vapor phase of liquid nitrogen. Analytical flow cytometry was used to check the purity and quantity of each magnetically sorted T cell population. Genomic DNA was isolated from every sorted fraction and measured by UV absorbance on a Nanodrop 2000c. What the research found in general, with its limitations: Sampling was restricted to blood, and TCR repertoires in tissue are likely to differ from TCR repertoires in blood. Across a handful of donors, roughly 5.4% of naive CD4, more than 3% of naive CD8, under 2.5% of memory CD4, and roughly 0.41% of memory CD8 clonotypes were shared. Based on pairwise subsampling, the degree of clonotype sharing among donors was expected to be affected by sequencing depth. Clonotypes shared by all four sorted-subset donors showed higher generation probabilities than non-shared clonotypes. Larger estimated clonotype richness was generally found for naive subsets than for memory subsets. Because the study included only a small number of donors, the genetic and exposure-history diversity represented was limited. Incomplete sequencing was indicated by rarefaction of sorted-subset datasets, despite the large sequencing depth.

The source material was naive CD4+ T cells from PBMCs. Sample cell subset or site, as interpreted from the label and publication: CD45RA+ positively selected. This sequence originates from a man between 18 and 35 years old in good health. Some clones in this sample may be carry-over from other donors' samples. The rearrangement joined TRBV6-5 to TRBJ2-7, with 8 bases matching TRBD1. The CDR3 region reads CASSPGQASYEQYF. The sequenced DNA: TGTGCCAGCAGCCCGGGACAGGCTTCCTACGAGCAGTACTTC.